One TCR beta chain is described in this entry. What it recognizes is unknown. The record originates from a study of identifying expanded T cells in peripheral blood. Study conclusions and caveats: About 1.2 clones differed between technical replicates, versus about 15 and 19 over time.

Clones were read by immunoSEQ multiplex PCR, and TCRdb kept only the in-frame ones, dropping some. Of about 94,000 clones in the sample, approximately 91% were seen once. Collection occurred without any documented infections or immune events in donors. Germline CDR1 ENHRY, CDR2 SYGVKD. Unmatched junction bases numbered 3, after V lost 6 bases and J lost 6 bases. The CDR3 contains 12 residues. The sequencing input was blood. This TCR was recovered from a person aged 18 to 75 in good health. The rearrangement links TRBV10-3 to TRBJ1-1; 8 bases agree with TRBD1. The CDR3 DNA follows: TGTGCCATCAGAACGGACAGGGCTGAAGCTTTCTTT. It translates to CAIRTDRAEAFF.